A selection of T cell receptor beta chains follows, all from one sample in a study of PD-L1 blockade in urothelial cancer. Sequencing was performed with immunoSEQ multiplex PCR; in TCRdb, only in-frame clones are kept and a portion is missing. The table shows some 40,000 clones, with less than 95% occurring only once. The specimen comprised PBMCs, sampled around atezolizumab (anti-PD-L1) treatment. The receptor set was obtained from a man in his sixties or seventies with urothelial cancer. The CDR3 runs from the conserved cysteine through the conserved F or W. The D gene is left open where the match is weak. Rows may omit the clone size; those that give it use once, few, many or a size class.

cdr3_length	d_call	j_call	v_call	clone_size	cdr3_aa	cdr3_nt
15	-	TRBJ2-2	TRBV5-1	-	CASSSPGVGTGELFF	TGCGCCAGCAGCTCCCCAGGGGTGGGGACCGGGGAGCTGTTTTTT
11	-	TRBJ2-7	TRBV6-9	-	CASTSPYEQYF	TGTGCCAGCACTAGCCCCTACGAGCAGTACTTC
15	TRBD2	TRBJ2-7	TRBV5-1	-	CASSLGLAGRSRQYF	TGCGCCAGCAGCTTAGGACTAGCGGGACGATCGCGCCAGTACTTC
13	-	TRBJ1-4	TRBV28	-	CASTGQGAEKLFF	TGTGCCAGCACCGGCCAAGGGGCTGAAAAACTGTTTTTT
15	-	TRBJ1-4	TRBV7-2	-	CASSLGQNPNEKLFF	TGTGCCAGCAGCTTAGGGCAGAACCCTAATGAAAAACTGTTTTTT
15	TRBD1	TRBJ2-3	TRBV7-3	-	CASSLDRGRADTQYF	TGTGCCAGCAGCCTAGACAGGGGGCGCGCAGATACGCAGTATTTT
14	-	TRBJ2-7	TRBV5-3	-	CARSSETSSYEQYF	TGTGCCAGAAGCTCGGAGACCAGCTCCTACGAGCAGTACTTC
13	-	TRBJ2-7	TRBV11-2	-	CASSPGNEREQYF	TGTGCCAGCAGCCCAGGGAATGAACGGGAGCAGTACTTC
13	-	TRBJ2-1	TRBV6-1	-	CASCWTAYNEQFF	TGTGCCAGCTGCTGGACAGCGTACAATGAGCAGTTCTTC
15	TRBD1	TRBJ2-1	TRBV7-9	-	CASSPTGTAYNEQFF	TGTGCCAGCAGCCCTACCGGGACAGCTTACAATGAGCAGTTCTTC
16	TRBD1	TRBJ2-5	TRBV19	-	CASRALGTGDKETQYF	TGTGCCAGTAGGGCCCTAGGGACAGGCGACAAAGAGACCCAGTACTTC
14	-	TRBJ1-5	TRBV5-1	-	CASSPGGFGQPQHF	TGCGCCAGCAGCCCCGGGGGTTTTGGACAGCCCCAGCATTTT
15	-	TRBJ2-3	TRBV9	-	CASSVQRFSTDTQYF	TGTGCCAGCAGCGTACAACGGTTTTCCACAGATACGCAGTATTTT
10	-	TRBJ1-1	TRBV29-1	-	CSAGEAEAFF	TGCAGCGCCGGGGAAGCTGAAGCTTTCTTT
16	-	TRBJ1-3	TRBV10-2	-	CAIQYSGGALGNTIYF	TGCGCCATCCAATATAGCGGCGGGGCACTTGGAAACACCATATATTTT
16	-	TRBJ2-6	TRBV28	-	CASSLNGGAGANVLTF	TGTGCCAGCAGTTTGAATGGAGGGGCTGGGGCCAACGTCCTGACTTTC
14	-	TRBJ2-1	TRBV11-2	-	CASSSIAAYNEQFF	TGTGCCAGCAGCTCCATAGCGGCGTACAATGAGCAGTTCTTC
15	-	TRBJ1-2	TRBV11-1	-	CASSLTRDGFNGYTF	TGTGCCAGCAGCTTGACGAGGGATGGGTTTAATGGCTACACCTTC
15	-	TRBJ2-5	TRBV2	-	CASSVGVGGGETQYF	TGTGCCAGCAGTGTGGGTGTGGGAGGGGGGGAGACCCAGTACTTC
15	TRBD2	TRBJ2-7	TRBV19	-	CASSTGLAGPYEQYF	TGTGCCAGTAGTACGGGACTAGCGGGACCCTACGAGCAGTACTTC
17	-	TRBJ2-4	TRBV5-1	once	CASTEGEPPLAKNIQYF	TGCGCCAGCACGGAAGGGGAACCTCCCCTGGCCAAAAACATTCAGTACTTC
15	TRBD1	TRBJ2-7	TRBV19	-	CASSQGVHNSYEQYF	TGTGCCAGTAGCCAGGGGGTCCATAACTCCTACGAGCAGTACTTC
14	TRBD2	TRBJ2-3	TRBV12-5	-	CASRLAGATDTQYF	TGTGCTAGTCGTCTGGCGGGAGCCACAGATACGCAGTATTTT
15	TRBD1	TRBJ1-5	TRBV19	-	CASSRGQTTDQPQHF	TGTGCCAGTAGTAGGGGACAGACTACGGATCAGCCCCAGCATTTT
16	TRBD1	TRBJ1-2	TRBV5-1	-	CASSLEVFGTGDGYTF	TGCGCCAGCAGCTTGGAAGTTTTCGGGACAGGGGATGGCTACACCTTC
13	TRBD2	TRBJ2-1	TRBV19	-	CASHSSGSNEQFF	TGTGCCAGCCATTCTAGCGGGAGCAATGAGCAGTTCTTC
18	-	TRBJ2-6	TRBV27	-	CASSLRSRHHSGANVLTF	TGTGCCAGCAGTCTCCGGTCCAGGCACCACTCTGGGGCCAACGTCCTGACTTTC
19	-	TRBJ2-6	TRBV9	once	CASSAPAHATRPGANVLTF	TGTGCCAGCAGCGCCCCCGCACACGCAACTAGGCCTGGGGCCAACGTCCTGACTTTC
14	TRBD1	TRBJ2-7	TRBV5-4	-	CASSFQGAGNEQYF	TGTGCCAGCAGCTTCCAGGGGGCAGGGAACGAGCAGTACTTC
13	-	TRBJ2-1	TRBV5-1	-	CATTQEGDNEQFF	TGCGCCACCACCCAAGAGGGGGACAATGAGCAGTTCTTC
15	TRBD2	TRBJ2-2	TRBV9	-	CASSVASGMTGELFF	TGTGCCAGCAGCGTAGCTAGCGGGATGACCGGGGAGCTGTTTTTT
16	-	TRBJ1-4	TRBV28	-	CASLGRGGGTGEKLFF	TGTGCCAGCCTGGGCAGGGGAGGGGGTACGGGTGAAAAACTGTTTTTT
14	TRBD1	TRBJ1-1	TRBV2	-	CASSTTGLVTEAFF	TGTGCCAGCAGTACGACAGGGTTGGTCACTGAAGCTTTCTTT
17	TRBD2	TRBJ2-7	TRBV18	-	CASSQGLAGGPHKEQYF	TGTGCCAGCTCACAGGGACTAGCGGGAGGGCCTCATAAAGAGCAGTACTTC
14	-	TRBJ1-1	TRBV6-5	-	CASKGGFVTGEAFF	TGTGCCAGCAAGGGTGGTTTTGTTACAGGTGAAGCTTTCTTT
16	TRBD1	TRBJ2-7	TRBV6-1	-	CASSVLQGASGKVQYF	TGTGCCAGCAGTGTACTGCAGGGGGCTAGTGGGAAGGTGCAGTACTTC
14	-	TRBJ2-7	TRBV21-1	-	CASSAYRDSYEQYF	TGTGCCAGCAGCGCATACCGGGACAGCTACGAGCAGTACTTC
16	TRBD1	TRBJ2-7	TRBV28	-	CASSLYRDRRSYEQYF	TGTGCCAGCAGTTTGTACCGGGACAGGAGGTCCTACGAGCAGTACTTC
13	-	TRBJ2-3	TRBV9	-	CASSVPGGHTQYF	TGTGCCAGCAGCGTCCCCGGGGGGCATACGCAGTATTTT
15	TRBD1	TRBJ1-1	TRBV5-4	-	CASSPGTGRGTEAFF	TGTGCCAGCAGCCCCGGGACAGGGAGGGGCACTGAAGCTTTCTTT
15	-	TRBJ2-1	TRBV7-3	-	CASSLGSGPYNEQFF	TGTGCCAGCAGCTTAGGAAGCGGACCCTACAATGAGCAGTTCTTC